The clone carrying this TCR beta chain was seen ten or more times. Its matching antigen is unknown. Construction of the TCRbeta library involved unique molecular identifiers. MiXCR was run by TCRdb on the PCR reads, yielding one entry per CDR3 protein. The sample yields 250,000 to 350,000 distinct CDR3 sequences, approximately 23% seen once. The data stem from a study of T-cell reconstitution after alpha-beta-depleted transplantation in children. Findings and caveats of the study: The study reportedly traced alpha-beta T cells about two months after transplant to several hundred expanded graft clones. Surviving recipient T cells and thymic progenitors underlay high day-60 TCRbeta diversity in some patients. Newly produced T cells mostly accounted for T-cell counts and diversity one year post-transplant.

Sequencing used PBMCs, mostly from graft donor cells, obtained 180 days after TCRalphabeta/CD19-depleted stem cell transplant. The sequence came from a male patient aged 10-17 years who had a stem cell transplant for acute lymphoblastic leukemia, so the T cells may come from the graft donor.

CDR3 coding DNA: TGTGCCAGCAGCCTCGAAAAGCAGTACTTC. It translates to CASSLEKQYF. V gene TRBV12-3 or TRBV12-4 combines with J gene TRBJ2-7; D is unclear. V lost 6 bases and J 8 bases, leaving 8 bases between the germline ends. The CDR3 is 10 amino acids.